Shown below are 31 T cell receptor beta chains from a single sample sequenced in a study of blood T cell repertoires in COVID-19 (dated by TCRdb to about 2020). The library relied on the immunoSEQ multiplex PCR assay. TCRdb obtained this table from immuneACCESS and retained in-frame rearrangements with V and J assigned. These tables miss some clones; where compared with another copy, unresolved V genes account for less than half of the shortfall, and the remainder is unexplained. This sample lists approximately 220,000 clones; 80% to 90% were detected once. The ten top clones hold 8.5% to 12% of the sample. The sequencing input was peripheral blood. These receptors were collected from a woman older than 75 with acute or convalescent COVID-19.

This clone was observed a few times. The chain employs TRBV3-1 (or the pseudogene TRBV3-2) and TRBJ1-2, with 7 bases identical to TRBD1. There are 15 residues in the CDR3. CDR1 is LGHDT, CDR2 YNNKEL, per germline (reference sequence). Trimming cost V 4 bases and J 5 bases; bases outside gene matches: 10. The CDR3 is CASSPPRDSLYGYTF. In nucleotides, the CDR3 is TGTGCCAGCAGCCCCCCAAGGGACAGCCTTTATGGCTACACCTTC.

The CDR3 DNA reads as TGTGCCAGCAGCCCCGGGGATTTTGGGCCCCAGCATTTT. It is translated as CASSPGDFGPQHF. The genes are TRBV7-9 and TRBJ1-5; D ambiguous. In germline, CDR1 is SEHNR, CDR2 FQNEAQ (reference sequence). Trimming left V 5 bases short and J 9 bases short, with 14 bases between. The CDR3 contains 13 residues.

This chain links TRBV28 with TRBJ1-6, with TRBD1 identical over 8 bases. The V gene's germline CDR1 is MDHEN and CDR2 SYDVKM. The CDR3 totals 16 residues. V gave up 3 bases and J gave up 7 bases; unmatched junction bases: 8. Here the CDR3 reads CASSFGQGARNSPLHF. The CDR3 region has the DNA TGTGCCAGCAGTTTCGGGCAGGGGGCGCGAAATTCACCCCTCCACTTT.

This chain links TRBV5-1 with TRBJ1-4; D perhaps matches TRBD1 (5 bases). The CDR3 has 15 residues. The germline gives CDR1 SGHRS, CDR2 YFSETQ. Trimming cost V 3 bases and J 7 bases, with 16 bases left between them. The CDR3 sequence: CASSSSGFGGEKLFF. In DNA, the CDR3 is TGCGCCAGCAGCTCGTCGGGTTTCGGGGGTGAAAAACTGTTTTTT.

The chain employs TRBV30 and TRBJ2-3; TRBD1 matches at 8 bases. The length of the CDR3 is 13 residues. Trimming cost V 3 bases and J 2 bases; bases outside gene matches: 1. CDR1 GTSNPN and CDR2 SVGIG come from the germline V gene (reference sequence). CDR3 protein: CAWRGQATDTQYF. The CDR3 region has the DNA TGTGCCTGGAGGGGACAGGCCACAGATACGCAGTATTTT.

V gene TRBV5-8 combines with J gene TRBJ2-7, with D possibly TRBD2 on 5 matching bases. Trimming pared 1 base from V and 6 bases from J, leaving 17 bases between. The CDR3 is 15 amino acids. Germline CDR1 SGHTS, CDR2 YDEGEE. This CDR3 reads CASSLSRGFQFEQYF. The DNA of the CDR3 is TGTGCCAGCAGCTTGTCTCGGGGATTCCAATTCGAGCAGTACTTC.

CDR3 in DNA: TGTGCCTGGGAATGGGGGGGGCCTGGAAACACCATATATTTT. Protein: CAWEWGGPGNTIYF. This chain links TRBV30 with TRBJ1-3; D perhaps matches TRBD1 (6 bases). CDR1 GTSNPN and CDR2 SVGIG come from the germline V gene (reference sequence). The CDR3 loop spans 14 amino acids. The V end was cut by 5 bases, the J end by 2 bases, with 13 bases between.

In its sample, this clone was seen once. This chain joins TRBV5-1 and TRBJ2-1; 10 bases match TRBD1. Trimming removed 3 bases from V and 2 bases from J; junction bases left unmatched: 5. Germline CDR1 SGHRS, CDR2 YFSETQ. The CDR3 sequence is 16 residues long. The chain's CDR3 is CASSSTGTGAYNEQFF. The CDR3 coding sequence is TGCGCCAGCAGCTCGACCGGGACAGGGGCCTACAATGAGCAGTTCTTC.

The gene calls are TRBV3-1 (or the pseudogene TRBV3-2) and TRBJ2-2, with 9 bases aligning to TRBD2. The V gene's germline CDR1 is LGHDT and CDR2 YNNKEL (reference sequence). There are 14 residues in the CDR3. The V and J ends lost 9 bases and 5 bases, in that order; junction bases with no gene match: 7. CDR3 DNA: TGTGCCAGGACTAGCGGTGAGAGGACCGGGGAGCTGTTTTTT. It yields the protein CARTSGERTGELFF.

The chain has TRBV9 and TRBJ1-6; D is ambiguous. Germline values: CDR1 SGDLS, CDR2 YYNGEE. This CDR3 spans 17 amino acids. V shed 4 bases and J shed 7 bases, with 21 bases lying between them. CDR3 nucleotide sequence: TGTGCCAGCAGCCCCTCGGGTGGGTCCCCGCCAAATTCACCCCTCCACTTT. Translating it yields CASSPSGGSPPNSPLHF.

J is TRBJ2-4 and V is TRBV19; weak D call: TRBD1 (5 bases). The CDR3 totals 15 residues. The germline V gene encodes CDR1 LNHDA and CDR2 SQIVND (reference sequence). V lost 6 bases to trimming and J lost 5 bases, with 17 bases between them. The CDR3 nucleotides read TGTGCCAGTAGACGAGTGGGGCAGGGTGAAAACATTCAGTACTTC. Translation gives CASRRVGQGENIQYF.

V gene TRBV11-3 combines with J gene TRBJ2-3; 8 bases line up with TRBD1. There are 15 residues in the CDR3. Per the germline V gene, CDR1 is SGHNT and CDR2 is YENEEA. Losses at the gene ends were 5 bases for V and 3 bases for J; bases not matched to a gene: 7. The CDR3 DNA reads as TGTGCCAGCAGCGGGGCAGGGGGCCTGACAGATACGCAGTATTTT. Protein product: CASSGAGGLTDTQYF.

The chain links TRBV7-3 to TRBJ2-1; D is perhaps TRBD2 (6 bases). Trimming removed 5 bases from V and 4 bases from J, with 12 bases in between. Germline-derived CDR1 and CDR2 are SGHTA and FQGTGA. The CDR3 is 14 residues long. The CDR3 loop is CASSEPGVYNEQFF. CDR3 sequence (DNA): TGTGCCAGCAGCGAACCGGGAGTTTACAATGAGCAGTTCTTC.

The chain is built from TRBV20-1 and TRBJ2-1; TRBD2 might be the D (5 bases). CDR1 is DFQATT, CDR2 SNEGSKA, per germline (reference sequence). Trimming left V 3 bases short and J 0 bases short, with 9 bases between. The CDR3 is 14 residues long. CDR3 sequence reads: CSASPGSSYNEQFF. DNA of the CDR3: TGCAGTGCTAGTCCGGGAAGCTCCTACAATGAGCAGTTCTTC.

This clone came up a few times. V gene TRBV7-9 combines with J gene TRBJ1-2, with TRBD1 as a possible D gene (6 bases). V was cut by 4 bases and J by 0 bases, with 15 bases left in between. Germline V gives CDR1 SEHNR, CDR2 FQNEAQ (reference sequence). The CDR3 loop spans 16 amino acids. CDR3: CASSSAGTPANYGYTF. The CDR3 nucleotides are TGTGCCAGCAGCTCCGCCGGGACACCGGCTAACTATGGCTACACCTTC. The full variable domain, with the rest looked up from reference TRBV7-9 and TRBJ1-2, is DTGVSQNPRHKITKRGQNVTFRCDPISEHNRLYWYRQTLGQGPEFLTYFQNEAQLEKSRLLSDRFSAERPKGSFSTLEIQRTEQGDSAMYLCASSSAGTPANYGYTFGSGTRLTVV.

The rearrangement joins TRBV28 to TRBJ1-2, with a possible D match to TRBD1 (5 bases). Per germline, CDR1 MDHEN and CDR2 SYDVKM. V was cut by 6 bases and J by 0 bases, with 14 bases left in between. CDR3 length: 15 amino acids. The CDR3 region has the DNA TGTGCCAGCAGACCTGGGGGGGGAGCTAACTATGGCTACACCTTC. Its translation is CASRPGGGANYGYTF.

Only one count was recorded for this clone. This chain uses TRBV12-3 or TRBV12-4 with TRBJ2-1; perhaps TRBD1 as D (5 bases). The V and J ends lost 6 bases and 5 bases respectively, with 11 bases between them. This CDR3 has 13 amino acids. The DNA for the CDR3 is TGTGCCAGCAGGTCGACAGAGAACAATGAGCAGTTCTTC. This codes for CASRSTENNEQFF.

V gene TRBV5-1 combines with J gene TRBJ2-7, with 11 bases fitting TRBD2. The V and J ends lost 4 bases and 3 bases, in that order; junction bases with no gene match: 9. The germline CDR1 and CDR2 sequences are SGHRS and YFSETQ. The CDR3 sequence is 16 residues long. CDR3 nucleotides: TGCGCCAGCAGCCGGGAGGTAGCGGGAGGGATCTACGAGCAGTACTTC. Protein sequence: CASSREVAGGIYEQYF.

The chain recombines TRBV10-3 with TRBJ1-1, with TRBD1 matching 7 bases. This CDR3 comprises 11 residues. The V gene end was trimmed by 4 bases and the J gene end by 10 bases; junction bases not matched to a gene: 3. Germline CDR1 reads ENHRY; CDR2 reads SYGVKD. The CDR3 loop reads CAISGDSGAFF. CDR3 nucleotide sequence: TGTGCCATCAGTGGGGACAGTGGAGCTTTCTTT.

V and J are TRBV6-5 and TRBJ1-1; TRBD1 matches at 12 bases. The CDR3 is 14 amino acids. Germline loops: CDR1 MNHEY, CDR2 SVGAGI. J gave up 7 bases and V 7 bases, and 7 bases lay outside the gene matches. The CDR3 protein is CASTLGQGAFEAFF. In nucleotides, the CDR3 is TGTGCCAGCACCTTGGGACAGGGGGCATTTGAAGCTTTCTTT.

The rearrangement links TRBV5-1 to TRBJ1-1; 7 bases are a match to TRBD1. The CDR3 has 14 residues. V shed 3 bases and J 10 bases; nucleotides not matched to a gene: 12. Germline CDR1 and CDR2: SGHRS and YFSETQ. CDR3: CASSSDRTFQGAFF. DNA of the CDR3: TGCGCCAGCAGCTCGGACAGGACCTTCCAGGGAGCTTTCTTT.

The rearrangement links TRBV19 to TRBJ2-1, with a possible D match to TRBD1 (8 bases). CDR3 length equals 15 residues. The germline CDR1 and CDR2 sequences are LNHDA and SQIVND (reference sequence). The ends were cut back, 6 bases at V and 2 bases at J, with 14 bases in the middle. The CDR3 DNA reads TGTGCCAGTAGCCACACAGGGGGGGCCTACAATGAGCAGTTCTTC. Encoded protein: CASSHTGGAYNEQFF.

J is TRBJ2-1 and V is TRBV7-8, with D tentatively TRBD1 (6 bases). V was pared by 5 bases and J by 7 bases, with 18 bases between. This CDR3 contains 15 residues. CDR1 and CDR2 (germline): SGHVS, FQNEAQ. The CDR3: CASSPLGAGVNEQFF. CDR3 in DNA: TGTGCCAGCAGCCCTTTGGGGGCGGGTGTGAATGAGCAGTTCTTC.

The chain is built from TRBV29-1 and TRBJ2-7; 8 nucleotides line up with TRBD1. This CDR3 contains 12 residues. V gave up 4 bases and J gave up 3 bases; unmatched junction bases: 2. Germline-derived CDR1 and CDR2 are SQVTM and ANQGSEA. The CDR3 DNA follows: TGCAGCGTTGTACAGGGGGGCTACGAGCAGTACTTC. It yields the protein CSVVQGGYEQYF.

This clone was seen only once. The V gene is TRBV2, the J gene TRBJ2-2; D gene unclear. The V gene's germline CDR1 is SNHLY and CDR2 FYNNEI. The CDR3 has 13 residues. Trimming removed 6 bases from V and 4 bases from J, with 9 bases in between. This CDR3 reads CASSGLSTGELFF. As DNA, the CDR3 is TGTGCCAGCAGCGGGTTGTCCACCGGGGAGCTGTTTTTT.

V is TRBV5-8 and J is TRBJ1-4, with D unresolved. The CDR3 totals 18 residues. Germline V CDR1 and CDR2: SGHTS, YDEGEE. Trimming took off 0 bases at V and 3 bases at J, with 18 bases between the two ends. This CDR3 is CASSLALGVGSPNEKLFF. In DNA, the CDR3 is TGTGCCAGCAGCTTGGCCCTCGGGGTCGGGTCACCTAATGAAAAACTGTTTTTT.

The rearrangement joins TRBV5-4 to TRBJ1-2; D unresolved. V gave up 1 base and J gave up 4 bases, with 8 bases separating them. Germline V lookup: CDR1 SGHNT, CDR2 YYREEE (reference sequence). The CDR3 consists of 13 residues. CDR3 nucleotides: TGTGCCAGCAGCTTGACGGGTCTCTATGGCTACACCTTC. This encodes CASSLTGLYGYTF.

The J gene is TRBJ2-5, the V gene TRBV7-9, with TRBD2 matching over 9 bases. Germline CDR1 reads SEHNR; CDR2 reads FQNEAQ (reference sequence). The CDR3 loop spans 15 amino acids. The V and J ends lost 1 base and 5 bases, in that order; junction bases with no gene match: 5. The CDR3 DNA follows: TGTGCCAGCAGCTTAGGGCGGGGGGGGGTGGAGACCCAGTACTTC. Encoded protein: CASSLGRGGVETQYF.

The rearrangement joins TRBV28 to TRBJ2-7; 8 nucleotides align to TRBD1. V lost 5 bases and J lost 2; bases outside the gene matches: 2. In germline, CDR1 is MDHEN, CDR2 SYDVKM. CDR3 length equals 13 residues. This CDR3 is CASSRTGTYEQYF. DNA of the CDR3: TGTGCCAGCAGTCGGACAGGGACCTACGAGCAGTACTTC.

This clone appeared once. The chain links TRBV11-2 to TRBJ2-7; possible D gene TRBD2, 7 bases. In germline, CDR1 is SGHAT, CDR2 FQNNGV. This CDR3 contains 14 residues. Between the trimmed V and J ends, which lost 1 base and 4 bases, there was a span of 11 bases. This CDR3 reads CASSLVGGPYEQYF. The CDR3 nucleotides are TGTGCCAGCAGCTTAGTGGGGGGGCCATACGAGCAGTACTTC.

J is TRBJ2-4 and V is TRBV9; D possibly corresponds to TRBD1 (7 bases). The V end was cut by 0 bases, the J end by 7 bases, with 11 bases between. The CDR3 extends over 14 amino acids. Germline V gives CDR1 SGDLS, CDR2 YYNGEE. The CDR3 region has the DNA TGTGCCAGCAGCGTAGGCAGGGGGGAGAACATTCAGTACTTC. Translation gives CASSVGRGENIQYF.